This entry features one T cell receptor beta chain sequence. Which antigen it targets is not known. Base-call qualities are not available, and no considerably larger clone is one nucleotide away. Patients with autoimmune disease history or receiving systemic immunosuppression were excluded from the trial. Peripheral blood for TCR sequencing was drawn from every dose cohort at baseline, at cycle 4 day 1 and at cycle 7 day 1. The samples were taken from a phase I, first-in-human, multicenter, open-label dose-escalation trial of ivuxolimab. Adults with locally advanced or metastatic melanoma, renal cell carcinoma, hepatocellular carcinoma or head and neck squamous cell carcinoma were enrolled in the trial. Before TCR sequencing, CD4+ and CD8+ T cells were separately sorted from peripheral blood. The data belong to a study of OX40 agonist ivuxolimab in advanced cancers. Background for the entire study: Ivuxolimab was a fully human IgG2 agonistic monoclonal antibody targeting the costimulatory receptor OX40 (CD134). In the dose-escalation cohort, around four fifths of patients were male, and the mean age was 60 years with a range of roughly 23 to 79. Patients were allowed to have had prior anti-PD-1, anti-PD-L1 or anti-CTLA-4 therapy, and around 40% of the dose-escalation patients had previously received checkpoint inhibitors. Partial responses occurred in three dose-escalation patients, of whom one had hepatocellular carcinoma and two had cutaneous melanoma. Intravenous ivuxolimab was administered to patients every 2 weeks at six dose levels: 0.01, 0.1, 0.3, 1.5, 3 and 10 mg/kg. The paper covers the monotherapy dose-escalation part of the phase I ivuxolimab trial, which included N ≈ 50 patients. Of the roughly 52 dose-escalation patients, hepatocellular carcinoma was present in approximately 20, melanoma in approximately 15, renal cell carcinoma in 9 and head and neck cancer in 9. The purpose of peripheral TCRbeta sequencing was to test whether ivuxolimab changed TCR sequence diversity and led to clonal T-cell expansion.

To sequence the TCRbeta CDR3 region, genomic DNA was isolated from the sorted cells. TCRbeta CDR3 regions were sequenced using the immunoSEQ Assay. TCRdb took over this immuneACCESS table, retaining in-frame rearrangements with V and J assigned. Such tables are incomplete; in checked studies, under half of the missing clones stem from an unresolved V gene, and the remainder is unexplained. The sample table records around 46,000 clones; more than 70% of these occur just once. The top ten constitute under 3% of the sample. Study-level results and caveats: The antigen specificity of the peripheral T cells that underwent clonal expansion was not determined. After ivuxolimab, expanded clones were on average more numerous among CD8+ T cells than among CD4+ T cells. In the 0.1-3.0 mg/kg groups, partial responders were among the patients with the lowest normalized peripheral clonal expansion, particularly in CD8+ T cells. At doses of 0.1 to 3.0 mg/kg, clonal expansion of both CD4+ and CD8+ T cells in blood was seen between baseline and week 6. Low levels of normalized T-cell clonal expansion were also seen in some patients who did not respond.

The specimen comprised CD4+ or CD8+ T cells sorted from blood, sampled in a trial of the OX40 agonist ivuxolimab. This receptor was obtained from an adult with an advanced solid tumor such as melanoma, head and neck, liver or kidney cancer.

Read as DNA, the sequence is TGTGCCAGCAGTTTGACAGGGGAGTGGCGCACTGAAGCTTTCTTT. Its protein reads: CASSLTGEWRTEAFF. The chain couples TRBV27 to TRBJ1-1; a stretch of 8 junction bases matches TRBD1. Unmatched junction bases come to 7, with V trimmed by 3 bases and J by 4 bases. Including the terminal cysteine and phenylalanine, the CDR3 comprises 15 residues. Left in the record is the CDR3 DNA by itself, 45 bases read in frame from the first base. The germline V gene (reference sequence) gives CDR1 as MNHEY and CDR2 as SMNVEV.